Following are 2 T cell receptor beta chains from one sample sequenced in a study of blood T cell repertoires in COVID-19. Some clones are missing from TCRdb's copy, which holds only in-frame ones; the method was immunoSEQ multiplex PCR. The sample holds fewer than 30,000 clones, around 82% seen once. Sample: peripheral blood. These receptors were obtained from a man aged 65 to 79 with active COVID-19.

The chain couples TRBV7-2 to TRBJ2-1; 7 nucleotides align to TRBD2. Germline CDR1 reads SGHTA; CDR2 reads FQGNSA. The CDR3 sequence is 13 residues long. J gave up 5 bases and V 6 bases, and 4 bases lay outside the gene matches. DNA for the CDR3: TGTGCCAGCAGACTAGCGCCAAACAATGAGCAGTTCTTC. Protein sequence: CASRLAPNNEQFF.

V and J are TRBV6-1 and TRBJ2-3, with D possibly TRBD2 on 6 matching bases. Germline loops: CDR1 MNHNS, CDR2 SASEGT. Trimming shortened V by 0 bases and J by 2 bases, and 15 bases separated the two germline ends. CDR3 length: 17 residues. CDR3 region: CASSEAGRGSPTDTQYF. CDR3 coding DNA: TGTGCCAGCAGTGAAGCAGGGCGGGGAAGCCCCACAGATACGCAGTATTTT.